The T cell receptor (beta chain) under discussion was sequenced for a study of blood T cell repertoires in COVID-19. Study at large: Spain, Italy and the United States supplied samples that represented acute and convalescent COVID-19.

Original analysis: Researchers report that nucleated cell counts were estimated from reference gene primer amplification. The method was immunoSEQ multiplex PCR; TCRdb's version includes in-frame clones alone and lacks a portion of them. The D gene and trimming were derived from the DNA, and the V and J assignments and clone size from that table. The sample records over 65,000 clones, about 90% being singletons. The germline V gene encodes CDR1 MNHNY and CDR2 SVGAGI (reference sequence). This CDR3 has 14 residues. Trimming took 5 bases from V and 0 from J, leaving 8 bases between them. The specimen was peripheral blood. V usage is TRBV6-6 and J usage is TRBJ1-3; possible D gene TRBD1, 5 bases. The sequence derives from a man between 50 and 59 years old with active COVID-19. CDR3 protein: CASSGHYSGNTIYF. The CDR3 DNA reads TGTGCCAGCAGTGGACACTACTCTGGAAACACCATATATTTT.